This T cell receptor (beta chain) derives from a study of T cell responses to AZD1222 COVID-19 vaccine. Second-dose schedules of about 4 or about 12 weeks were combined. Trimming left V 5 bases short and J 0 bases short, with 14 bases between. In germline, CDR1 is LNHDA, CDR2 SQIVND (reference sequence). The CDR3 has 15 amino acids. Study outcomes and limitations: It was only a handful of AZD1222 recipients who were seropositive at baseline. Nearly half of unique spike-specific TCRs reportedly avoided B.1.351 and B.1.1.7 mutated regions. None of the repertoires were sampled until the peak T cell response had passed.

The repertoire was sequenced with immunoSEQ multiplex PCR; TCRdb's copy has only in-frame clones and lacks some. The sample lists 70,000 or so clones, 70% to 90% occurring once. This clone was recorded only once. What it binds is unknown. This receptor was identified in an adult who received the AZD1222 COVID-19 vaccine. The J gene is TRBJ2-7, the V gene TRBV19, with D maybe TRBD2 (6 bases). Specimen: peripheral blood, collected 28 days after the second AZD1222 dose. For the CDR3, the DNA is TGTGCCAGTAGTGCCACTAGCTGGAGCTCCTACGAGCAGTACTTC. It is translated as CASSATSWSSYEQYF.